This entry features one T cell receptor beta chain sequence. Its cognate antigen is unknown. This sample was included in a study of CD8 T cells in Susac syndrome. The RNA input was about 0.45 to 1 ug, and it was reverse transcribed with random hexamers. The method of amplification for TCR beta CDR3 was immunoSEQ multiplex PCR, covering 54 Vbeta and 13 Jbeta. Via MiXCR, TCRdb re-called the immunoSEQ multiplex PCR reads, giving one row per CDR3 protein. This sample yields about 120,000 distinct CDR3 sequences, of which 80% to 95% are seen a single time; approximately 0.11% belongs to the top ten. Germline V gene sequence: CDR1 LGHDT, CDR2 YNNKEL (reference sequence). The V gene lost 4 bases and the J gene lost 8 bases, with 20 bases spanning the gap. This CDR3 is 15 amino acids long. Negative isolation was applied to CD8+ and CD4+ T cells, and FACS enrichment was applied to TEMRA cells. Study-level results: TCR sequencing and HLA analysis covered a relatively small number of individuals.

The chain uses TRBV3-1 and TRBJ1-2; D may be TRBD1 (6 bases). This sequence originates from a human donor in good health. Sequencing input: CD8+ T cells from PBMCs. CDR3 bases: TGTGCCAGCAGCCGACCCGGACAGCCCCTCGCGGGCTACACCTTC. It encodes CASSRPGQPLAGYTF.